The 2 T cell receptor beta chains in this list originate from one sample, sequenced in a study of early T cells in non-severe SARS-CoV-2 infection. TCRdb passed the 5' RACE reads through MiXCR, listing each CDR3 protein once. The repertoire holds 98,000 or so distinct CDR3 sequences, around 12% seen once, with 3.5% to 5% in the top ten. Here the sequenced sample was whole blood, taken at baseline. The receptors originated from an adult who was a healthcare worker with PCR-confirmed SARS-CoV-2 infection or an uninfected control (not recorded which).

This clonotype was picked up many times. The chain recombines TRBV24-1 with TRBJ2-3; the D gene is possibly TRBD1 (6 bases). Trimming removed 4 bases from V and 2 bases from J, with 15 bases in between. The CDR3 extends over 16 amino acids. The germline CDR1 and CDR2 sequences are KGHDR and SFDVKD. DNA of the CDR3: TGTGCCACCAGTGACAAAACAGGGTCTGTCACAGATACGCAGTATTTT. Its translation is CATSDKTGSVTDTQYF.

This clonotype occurred a few times. The chain uses TRBV5-1 and TRBJ2-7; no firm D call. Trimming pared 4 bases from V and 9 bases from J, leaving 11 bases between. Per the germline V gene, CDR1 is SGHRS and CDR2 is YFSETQ. This CDR3 is 11 amino acids long. CDR3 sequence: CASSESGVQYF. For the CDR3, the DNA is TGCGCCAGCAGCGAATCAGGAGTGCAGTACTTC.